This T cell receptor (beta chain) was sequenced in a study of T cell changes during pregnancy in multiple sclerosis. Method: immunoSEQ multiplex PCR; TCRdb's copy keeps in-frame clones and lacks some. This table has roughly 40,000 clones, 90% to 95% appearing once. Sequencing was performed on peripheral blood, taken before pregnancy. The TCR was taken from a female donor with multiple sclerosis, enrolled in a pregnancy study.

CDR3: CASSRRQGMGTEAFF. CDR3 bases: TGTGCCAGCAGCCGTCGACAGGGTATGGGTACTGAAGCTTTCTTT. This chain joins TRBV5-4 and TRBJ1-1; TRBD1 matches 7 bases. Germline-derived CDR1 and CDR2 are SGHNT and YYREEE (reference sequence). V lost 4 bases to trimming and J lost 5 bases; unmatched junction nucleotides: 11. This CDR3 comprises 15 residues.